This T cell receptor (beta chain) was recovered during a study of T cell responses to AZD1222 COVID-19 vaccine. Germline CDR1 SGHRS, CDR2 YFSETQ. The V gene lost 4 bases and the J gene lost 0 bases, with 7 bases spanning the gap. This CDR3 is 14 amino acids long. Whole-study findings and limits: Nearly half of spike-specific TCRs reportedly go after variant regions that carry no mutations. The repertoires were collected only after the peak T cell response.

TCRdb keeps only in-frame clones here, not all; method: immunoSEQ multiplex PCR. This sample has under 70,000 clones; around 84% occur once, and the top ten carry around 20%. Of note for this clone: No antigen is known for it.

The clonotype was recovered from an adult in good health. V gene TRBV5-1 combines with J gene TRBJ1-4, with D unclear. The specimen was peripheral blood, collected on day 0 of AZD1222 vaccination. DNA of the CDR3: TGCGCCAGCAGCAGACAAACAACTAATGAAAAACTGTTTTTT. Its translation: CASSRQTTNEKLFF.